This T cell receptor (beta chain) originates from a study of blood T cell repertoires in COVID-19. As handled by the study authors: Amplification of reference gene primers provided the estimated nucleated cell counts. Here immunoSEQ multiplex PCR was the method, and the copy in TCRdb shows in-frame clones only, minus some. From that table come the V and J calls and clone size; the DNA was used to work out D and trimming. Here the sample spans 200,000 to 250,000 clones, 80% being singletons. This clone has just a few counts. Material: peripheral blood. This TCR was recovered from a human donor in a cohort sampled during active COVID-19.

DNA for the CDR3: TGTGCCAGCAGCTTAGCTGCTAGCGGGGCCTACAATGAGCAGTTCTTC. As protein: CASSLAASGAYNEQFF. The chain employs TRBV11-3 and TRBJ2-1, with 9 bases fitting TRBD2. J lost 2 bases, V lost 1 base, and 3 bases had no gene match. Per germline, CDR1 SGHNT and CDR2 YENEEA. This CDR3 contains 16 residues.